This paragraph reports one T cell receptor (beta chain). Antigen: not known. The CDR3 consists of 14 residues. CDR1 and CDR2 from the germline V gene are DFQATT and SNEGSKA (reference sequence). Trimming cost V 4 bases and J 1 base, with 14 bases left between them. TCRdb ran MiXCR on the 5' RACE reads and lists one entry per CDR3 protein. The sample records under 250,000 distinct CDR3 sequences, 6% to 8.5% being singletons. The data are from a study of CD8 T cells in ankylosing spondylitis. Study findings and constraints: There was a TCR beta motif, made of eight highly homologous variants, that appeared characteristic of ankylosing spondylitis blood.

The V gene is TRBV20-1, the J gene TRBJ2-7; no reliable D call. The sample taken for sequencing was blood, either unsorted or a sorted T cell fraction (not recorded which). The clonotype was recovered from a male donor with ankylosing spondylitis. CDR3 region: CSAKSYKHSYEQYF. CDR3 bases: TGCAGTGCTAAGTCATACAAGCATTCCTACGAGCAGTACTTC.